One sample yielded the 18 T cell receptor beta chains listed below, sequenced in a study of cytomegalovirus exposure and HLA in healthy donors. TCRdb keeps only in-frame clones here, not all; method: immunoSEQ multiplex PCR. The sample lists about 360,000 clones, just over 85% seen once, with 0.65% to 0.95% in the top ten. Material: PBMCs. The receptor source for this set is a woman aged 18-29 years in good health and CMV-seronegative.

The rearrangement links TRBV11-2 to TRBJ2-1, with TRBD2 as a possible D gene (6 bases). This CDR3 contains 15 residues. In germline, CDR1 is SGHAT, CDR2 FQNNGV. Trimming stripped 2 bases from V and 7 bases from J, with 15 bases between. CDR3 in DNA: TGTGCCAGCAGCTTATACGCGGGGAGCTCAAATGAGCAGTTCTTC. This sequence encodes CASSLYAGSSNEQFF.

The rearrangement links TRBV11-2 to TRBJ2-7, with D possibly being TRBD1 (6 bases). The CDR3 has 12 residues. Germline V gives CDR1 SGHAT, CDR2 FQNNGV. The V end was cut by 6 bases, the J end by 4 bases, with 10 bases between. CDR3 sequence (DNA): TGTGCCAGCAGTAAAACAGGGTACGAGCAGTACTTC. This codes for CASSKTGYEQYF.

The chain couples TRBV11-2 to TRBJ2-5; 9 bases align to TRBD2. With 5 bases clipped from V and 1 base from J, the junction kept 11 bases outside the gene matches. Germline V gives CDR1 SGHAT, CDR2 FQNNGV. This CDR3 has 17 amino acids. As DNA, the CDR3 is TGTGCCAGCAGCCCGGGCTGGGGAGCGGGGGGCCAAGAGACCCAGTACTTC. Translating gives CASSPGWGAGGQETQYF.

This chain links TRBV5-1 with TRBJ1-2; maybe TRBD1 (6 bases). Germline CDR1 and CDR2: SGHRS and YFSETQ. V was pared by 0 bases and J by 7 bases, with 16 bases between. The CDR3 spans 15 residues. The CDR3 nucleotides read TGCGCCAGCAGCTTGGGTCAGGGGTCGTCGGGTGGCTACACCTTC. Its protein is CASSLGQGSSGGYTF.

This chain links TRBV5-1 with TRBJ2-6, with 9 bases lining up with TRBD1. V gave up 2 bases and J gave up 0 bases; unmatched junction bases: 6. Germline-derived CDR1 and CDR2 are SGHRS and YFSETQ. This CDR3 region has 18 residues. The CDR3 DNA follows: TGCGCCAGCAGCTTTTCCGGGACAGGGATCTCTGGGGCCAACGTCCTGACTTTC. Residues: CASSFSGTGISGANVLTF.

The chain employs TRBV9 and TRBJ2-1; 12 bases line up with TRBD1. The V gene's germline CDR1 is SGDLS and CDR2 YYNGEE. The CDR3 runs to 15 residues. V gave up 3 bases and J gave up 7 bases; unmatched junction bases: 5. The CDR3 loop reads CASSAGTGGFNEQFF. The CDR3 region has the DNA TGTGCCAGCAGCGCCGGGACAGGGGGCTTTAATGAGCAGTTCTTC.

This clone was seen a single time. This rearrangement joins TRBV27 to TRBJ2-7, with 7 bases identical to TRBD1. The V gene end was trimmed by 0 bases and the J gene end by 6 bases; junction bases not matched to a gene: 5. The germline V gene has CDR1 MNHEY and CDR2 SMNVEV (reference sequence). The CDR3 runs to 14 residues. CDR3 bases: TGTGCCAGCAGTTTATCGATACAGGGGTTCGAGCAGTACTTC. It is translated as CASSLSIQGFEQYF.

The chain recombines TRBV29-1 with TRBJ2-7, with 7 bases aligning to TRBD1. With V trimmed by 6 bases and J by 0 bases, 8 bases remained unmatched. Germline V gene data show CDR1 as SQVTM and CDR2 as ANQGSEA. This CDR3 has 14 amino acids. The CDR3 sequence: CSVQTGSSSYEQYF. CDR3 nucleotides: TGCAGCGTACAGACAGGGAGTAGCTCCTACGAGCAGTACTTC.

The chain links TRBV7-9 to TRBJ1-1, with TRBD1 matching 8 bases. The ends lost 5 bases at V and 6 bases at J; junction bases unmatched: 8. The germline gives CDR1 SEHNR, CDR2 FQNEAQ (reference sequence). The CDR3 totals 14 residues. Here the CDR3 reads CASSPDRAGAEAFF. The CDR3 DNA reads as TGTGCCAGCAGCCCGGACAGGGCTGGCGCTGAAGCTTTCTTT.

The J gene is TRBJ2-6, the V gene TRBV30, with D maybe TRBD1 (6 bases). Germline CDR1 and CDR2: GTSNPN and SVGIG (reference sequence). The V gene lost 2 bases and the J gene lost 3 bases, with 11 bases spanning the gap. The CDR3 has 15 residues. Written as DNA, the CDR3 is TGTGCCTGGAGTTCTAACAGGGTTGGGGCCAACGTCCTGACTTTC. This sequence encodes CAWSSNRVGANVLTF.

The chain carries TRBV28 and TRBJ2-5; tentative D call: TRBD2 (6 bases). Germline assignment: CDR1 MDHEN and CDR2 SYDVKM. This CDR3 comprises 15 residues. V was trimmed by 7 bases and J by 2 bases, leaving 17 bases between them. DNA for the CDR3: TGTGCCAGCACCCCCGAGCGGGCGACGCAAGAGACCCAGTACTTC. It specifies CASTPERATQETQYF.

This sequence joins TRBV13 and TRBJ2-3, with a tentative D call TRBD2 (5 bases). CDR1 PRHDT and CDR2 FYEKMQ come from the germline V gene (reference sequence). V lost 1 base, J lost 7 bases, and 18 bases lay in between. The CDR3 runs 16 residues. The CDR3 loop reads CASSLEGGLEGNTQYF. The DNA for the CDR3 is TGTGCCAGCAGCTTAGAGGGTGGACTCGAAGGTAATACGCAGTATTTT.

This clone has just a few counts. The rearrangement uses TRBV2 and TRBJ1-5, with 7 positions matching TRBD1. This CDR3 spans 14 amino acids. Trimming took 5 bases from V and 7 from J; bases not matched to a gene: 8. The germline gives CDR1 SNHLY, CDR2 FYNNEI. This chain's CDR3 is CASSPDRNGQPQHF. CDR3 coding DNA: TGTGCCAGCAGTCCGGACAGGAACGGGCAGCCCCAGCATTTT.

The V and J genes are TRBV2 and TRBJ2-2; 8 bases align to TRBD2. This CDR3 comprises 15 residues. V lost 8 bases, J lost 6 bases, and 11 bases stayed unmatched. Germline CDR1 is SNHLY and CDR2 is FYNNEI. The CDR3 sequence: CASLPTAGAAGELFF. DNA for the CDR3: TGTGCCAGCCTTCCCACAGCGGGGGCGGCCGGGGAGCTGTTTTTT.

The chain recombines TRBV4-2 with TRBJ2-3, with TRBD1 identical over 8 bases. This CDR3 is 16 amino acids long. V lost 0 bases to trimming and J lost 4 bases; unmatched junction nucleotides: 6. Germline CDR1 and CDR2: LGHNA and YNFKEQ. This CDR3 reads CASSQDSGGVADTQYF. The CDR3 region has the DNA TGTGCCAGCAGCCAAGATTCAGGGGGCGTCGCAGATACGCAGTATTTT.

The genes are TRBV7-9 and TRBJ2-3; 8 nucleotides agree with TRBD2. The CDR3 contains 16 residues. Germline V gives CDR1 SEHNR, CDR2 FQNEAQ (reference sequence). After removal of 5 bases from V and 8 bases from J, the junction contained 15 bases not matched to a gene. Here the CDR3 DNA reads TGTGCCAGCAGCCCGGGAGGGACGAAAAGGATAGGTACGCAGTATTTT. The encoded protein is CASSPGGTKRIGTQYF.

This clone was seen a handful of times. The chain is built from TRBV6-4 and TRBJ1-1; D is possibly TRBD1 (6 bases). The V and J ends lost 2 bases and 5 bases respectively, with 12 bases between them. Germline assignment: CDR1 MRHNA and CDR2 SNTAGT. The CDR3 is 14 residues long. In nucleotides, the CDR3 is TGTGCCAGCAGTGACACCGACAGGTGGACTGAAGCTTTCTTT. Its translation: CASSDTDRWTEAFF.

The chain employs TRBV2 and TRBJ1-6; the D is unclear. Trimming pared 9 bases from V and 7 bases from J, leaving 19 bases between. In germline, CDR1 is SNHLY, CDR2 FYNNEI. CDR3 length: 15 residues. This CDR3 is CASGPEGGPNSPLHF. The CDR3 DNA reads TGTGCCAGTGGCCCGGAGGGAGGGCCGAATTCACCCCTCCACTTT.